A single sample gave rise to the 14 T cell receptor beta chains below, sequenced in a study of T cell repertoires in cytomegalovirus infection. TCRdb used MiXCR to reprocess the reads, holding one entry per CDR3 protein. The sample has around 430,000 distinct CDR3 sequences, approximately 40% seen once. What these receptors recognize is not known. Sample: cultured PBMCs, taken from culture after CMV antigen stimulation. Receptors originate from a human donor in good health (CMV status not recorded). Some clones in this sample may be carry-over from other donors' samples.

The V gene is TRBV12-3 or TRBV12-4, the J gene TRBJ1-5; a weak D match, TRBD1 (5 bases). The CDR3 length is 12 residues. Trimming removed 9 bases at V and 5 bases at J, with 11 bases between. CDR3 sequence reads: CASARGDQPQHF. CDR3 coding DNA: TGTGCCAGTGCGCGGGGGGATCAGCCCCAGCATTTT.

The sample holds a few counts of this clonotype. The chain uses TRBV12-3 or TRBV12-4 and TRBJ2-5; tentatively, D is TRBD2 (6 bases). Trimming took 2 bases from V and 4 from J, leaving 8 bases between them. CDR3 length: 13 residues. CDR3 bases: TGTGCCAGCAGTTTATGGAGGGGAGAGACCCAGTACTTC. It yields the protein CASSLWRGETQYF.

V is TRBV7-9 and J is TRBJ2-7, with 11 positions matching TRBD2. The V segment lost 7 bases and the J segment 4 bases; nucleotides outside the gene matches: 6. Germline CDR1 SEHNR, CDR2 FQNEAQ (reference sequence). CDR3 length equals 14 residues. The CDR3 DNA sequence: TGTGCCAGCACGGAGGGACTAGCGGTTTACGAGCAGTACTTC. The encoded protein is CASTEGLAVYEQYF. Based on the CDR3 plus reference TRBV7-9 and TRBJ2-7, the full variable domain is DTGVSQNPRHKITKRGQNVTFRCDPISEHNRLYWYRQTLGQGPEFLTYFQNEAQLEKSRLLSDRFSAERPKGSFSTLEIQRTEQGDSAMYLCASTEGLAVYEQYFGPGTRLTVT.

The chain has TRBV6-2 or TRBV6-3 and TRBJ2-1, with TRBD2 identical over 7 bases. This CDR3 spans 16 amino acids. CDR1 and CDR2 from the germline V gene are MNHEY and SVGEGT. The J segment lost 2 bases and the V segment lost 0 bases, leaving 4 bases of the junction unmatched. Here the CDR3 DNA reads TGTGCCAGCAGTTACTCGAGCGGGGAGACCTACAATGAGCAGTTCTTC. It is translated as CASSYSSGETYNEQFF.

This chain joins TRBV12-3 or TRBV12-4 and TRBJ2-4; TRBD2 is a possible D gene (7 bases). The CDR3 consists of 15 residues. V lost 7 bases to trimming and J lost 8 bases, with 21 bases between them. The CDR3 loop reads CASKMGGQGGYIQYF. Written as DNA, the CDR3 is TGTGCCAGCAAGATGGGGGGGCAGGGAGGCTACATTCAGTACTTC.

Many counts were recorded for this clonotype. CDR3 loop: CASSRRGGNGEQFF. The CDR3 region has the DNA TGTGCCAGTTCAAGGCGGGGGGGTAACGGTGAGCAGTTCTTC. The V call is TRBV7-2, the J call TRBJ2-1; 9 positions agree with TRBD2. J lost 9 bases, V lost 9 bases, and 12 bases had no gene match. The CDR3 length is 14 residues. CDR1 and CDR2 from the germline V gene are SGHTA and FQGNSA.

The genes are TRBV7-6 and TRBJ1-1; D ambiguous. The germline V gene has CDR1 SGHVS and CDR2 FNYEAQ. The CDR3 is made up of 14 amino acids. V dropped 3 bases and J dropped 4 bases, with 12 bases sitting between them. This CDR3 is CASSFEIGFTEAFF. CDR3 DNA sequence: TGTGCCAGCAGCTTCGAGATAGGATTCACTGAAGCTTTCTTT.

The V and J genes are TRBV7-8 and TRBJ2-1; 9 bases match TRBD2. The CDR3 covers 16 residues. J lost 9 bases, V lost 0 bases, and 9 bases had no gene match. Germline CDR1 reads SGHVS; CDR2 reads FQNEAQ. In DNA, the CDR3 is TGTGCCAGCAGCTTAGCGGCTAGCGGGAACCAAGGTGAGCAGTTCTTC. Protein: CASSLAASGNQGEQFF.

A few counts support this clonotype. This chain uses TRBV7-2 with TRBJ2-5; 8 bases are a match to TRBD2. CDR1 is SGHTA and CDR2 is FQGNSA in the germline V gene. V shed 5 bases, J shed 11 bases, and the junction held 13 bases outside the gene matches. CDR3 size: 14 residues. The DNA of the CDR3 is TGTGCCAGCAGCCGGGGGGGGCGGGGGGCCTCACAGTACTTC. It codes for CASSRGGRGASQYF. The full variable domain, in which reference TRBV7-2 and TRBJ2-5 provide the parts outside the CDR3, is GAGVSQSPSNKVTEKGKDVELRCDPISGHTALYWYRQSLGQGLEFLIYFQGNSAPDKSGLPSDRFSAERTGGSVSTLTIQRTQQEDSAVYLCASSRGGRGASQYFGPGTRLLVL.

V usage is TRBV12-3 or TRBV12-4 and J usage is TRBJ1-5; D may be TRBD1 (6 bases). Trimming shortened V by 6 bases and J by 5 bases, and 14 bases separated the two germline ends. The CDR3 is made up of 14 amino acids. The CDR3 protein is CASSWGHEHQPQHF. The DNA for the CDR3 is TGTGCCAGCAGCTGGGGACACGAACATCAGCCCCAGCATTTT.

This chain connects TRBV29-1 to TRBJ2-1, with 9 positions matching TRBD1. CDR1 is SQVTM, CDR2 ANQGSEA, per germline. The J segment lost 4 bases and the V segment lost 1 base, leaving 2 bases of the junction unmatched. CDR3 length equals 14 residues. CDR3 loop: CSVEGDRDYNEQFF. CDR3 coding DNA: TGCAGCGTTGAAGGGGACAGGGATTACAATGAGCAGTTCTTC.

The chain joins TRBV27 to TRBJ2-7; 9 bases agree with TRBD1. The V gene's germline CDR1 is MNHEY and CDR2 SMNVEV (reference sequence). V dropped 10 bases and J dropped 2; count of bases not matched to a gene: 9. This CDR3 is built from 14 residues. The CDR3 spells CATQTGTGPYEQYF. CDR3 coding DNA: TGTGCCACGCAAACCGGGACAGGGCCCTACGAGCAGTACTTC.

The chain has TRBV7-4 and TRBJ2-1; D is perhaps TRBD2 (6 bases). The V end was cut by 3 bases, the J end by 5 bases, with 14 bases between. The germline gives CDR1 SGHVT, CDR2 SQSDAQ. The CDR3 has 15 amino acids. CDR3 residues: CASSLEAGINNEQFF. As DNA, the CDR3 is TGTGCCAGCAGCTTGGAAGCGGGCATTAACAATGAGCAGTTCTTC.

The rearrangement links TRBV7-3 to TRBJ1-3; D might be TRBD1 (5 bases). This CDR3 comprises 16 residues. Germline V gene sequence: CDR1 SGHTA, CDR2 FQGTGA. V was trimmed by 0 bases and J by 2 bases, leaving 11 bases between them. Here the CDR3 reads CASSLTGGAAGNTIYF. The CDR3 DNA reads TGTGCCAGCAGCTTAACCGGGGGAGCTGCTGGAAACACCATATATTTT.